These T cell receptor beta chains were read from a single sample in a study of shared clonotypes between healthy human individuals. Assay: immunoSEQ multiplex PCR; the TCRdb copy retains only in-frame clones and omits some. In the table there are millions of clones, approximately 94% of which are singletons. The sequenced sample consisted of naive CD8+ T cells sorted from blood. These receptors were obtained from a man younger than 35 in good health. CDR3s include the opening cysteine and the closing phenylalanine or tryptophan. Each record gives: J gene, clone size, V gene, D gene, CDR3 protein, CDR3 DNA. The D gene is left open where the match is weak. Clone size appears in some rows only: once, few, many, or a class for an expanded clone.

TRBJ2-3 | . | TRBV10-2 | . | CASSPGREASTDTQYF | TGCGCCAGCAGCCCGGGAAGGGAGGCAAGCACAGATACGCAGTATTTT
TRBJ1-2 | . | TRBV27 | . | CASSLQINYGYTF | TGTGCCAGCAGTTTACAGATAAACTATGGCTACACCTTC
TRBJ1-1 | . | TRBV28 | . | CASSPVGDTEAFF | TGTGCCAGCAGCCCTGTAGGGGACACTGAAGCTTTCTTT
TRBJ1-1 | . | TRBV5-1 | . | CASSRGLQGMVNTEAFF | TGCGCCAGCAGCCGGGGGCTGCAGGGGATGGTGAACACTGAAGCTTTCTTT
TRBJ2-7 | once | TRBV20-1 | . | CSAKVHEQYF | TGCAGTGCGAAGGTTCATGAGCAGTACTTC
TRBJ2-7 | . | TRBV12-5 | . | CASGFDISYEQYF | TGTGCTAGTGGTTTCGACATCTCCTACGAGCAGTACTTC
TRBJ2-3 | once | TRBV5-6 | . | CASSLGGSDTQYF | TGTGCCAGCAGCTTGGGAGGGTCGGATACGCAGTATTTT
TRBJ1-2 | . | TRBV23-1 | . | CASSRISRCGGQDYGYTF | TGCGCCAGCAGTCGAATCTCCCGTTGCGGGGGGCAAGACTATGGCTACACCTTC
TRBJ2-2 | . | TRBV27 | TRBD1 | CASSLVQGRPGELFF | TGTGCCAGCAGTTTGGTACAGGGGCGCCCCGGGGAGCTGTTTTTT
TRBJ2-7 | . | TRBV27 | . | CASSLTGAAYEQYF | TGTGCCAGCAGTTTAACAGGCGCGGCTTACGAGCAGTACTTC
TRBJ1-5 | . | TRBV10-2 | . | CASSEGDSNQPQHF | TGCGCCAGCAGTGAGGGAGATAGCAATCAGCCCCAGCATTTT